This entry is about one TCR beta chain. What it recognizes is unknown. The data originate from a study of cytomegalovirus exposure and HLA in healthy donors. Findings and limits, study-wide: A later analysis showed HLA-associated TCR beta chains outstripping equally common others in clonal expansion.

PCR involved 60 Vbeta and 13 Jbeta primers. The method was immunoSEQ multiplex PCR; TCRdb's version includes in-frame clones alone and lacks a portion of them. Among around 150,000 clones, 82% were seen once, and the ten largest hold approximately 6%. Germline V gene lookup returns CDR1 SGHVS and CDR2 FNYEAQ. V was clipped by 5 bases and J by 5 bases; unmatched bases: 8. CDR3 length: 15 amino acids. This clonotype was sampled from a man aged 30 to 39 in good health and CMV-seropositive. Sequenced material: PBMCs. The chain joins TRBV7-6 to TRBJ2-1, with 8 bases identical to TRBD1. The CDR3 DNA reads TGTGCCAGCAGCGCGTGGACAGGGTCCCACAATGAGCAGTTCTTC. Translated: CASSAWTGSHNEQFF.